This T cell receptor beta chain was sequenced for a study of regulatory T cells in long-lasting Graves disease. The study's findings and limits: There were preferences for TRBV28, TRBJ1-2 and TRBJ2-5 in persistent disease.

Trimming removed 2 bases from V and 2 bases from J; junction bases left unmatched: 12. From germline, CDR1 is LGHNT and CDR2 FRNRAP. This CDR3 is built from 19 residues. Researchers made TCR beta libraries by using iRepertoire HTBI primers and running Arm-PCR on CDR3 regions. TCRdb re-called the multiplex PCR reads with MiXCR, one entry per CDR3 protein. Of 400,000 to 500,000 distinct CDR3 sequences detected, less than 25% appear once; the ten largest clones hold less than 9%. Notes on this clonotype: Its antigen is still unknown.

Time point given: persistent/refractory GD, antithyroid drugs over 5 years with positive TRAb. RNA isolated from PBMCs was used to make the TCR library. Here the sequenced sample was peripheral blood mononuclear cells (PBMCs), taken when the disease was refractory, from a patient treated with antithyroid drugs. This clonotype was sampled from a female donor with Graves disease. The chain links TRBV12-5 to TRBJ2-2; 9 bases map to TRBD2. The CDR3: CASGLILAGGRANTGELFF. CDR3 in DNA: TGTGCTAGTGGTTTGATCCTTGCGGGCGGGAGGGCCAACACCGGGGAGCTGTTTTTT.